The entry that follows covers one TCR beta chain sequence. Its antigen is undetermined. This sample is part of a study of vaccination effects on CD4 cells after COVID-19. Study-wide context: At 16 days and one week before vaccination, a couple of convalescent patients gave samples.

In the ViraFEST assay, antigen-specific CD4+ clonotypes were identified by expansion after peptide-pool stimulation. Isolating CD4+ T cells followed approximately nine days of culture. It was between March and December 2020 that the person had a SARS-CoV-2 infection confirmed by PCR. Cultures had half their medium replaced with IL-2 medium on days 3 and 7. Deletions cut 7 bases from V and 0 bases from J, with 12 bases between. Germline V gene data show CDR1 as SEHNR and CDR2 as FQNEAQ (reference sequence). The CDR3 is 14 residues long. This table comes from immunoSEQ multiplex PCR, and its TCRdb copy is limited to in-frame clones, with some not included. The top ten clones hold more than 15% of a sample with more than 35,000 clones, over 60% of them seen once.

The clonotype comes from a human donor who had a prior SARS-CoV-2 infection. The sample in question was CD4+ T cells from PBMCs cultured with HCoV-NL63 spike peptides, obtained before COVID-19 vaccination. J is TRBJ1-2 and V is TRBV7-9; the D is unclear. CDR3 DNA: TGTGCCAGCACCCAAGGATTAGCTAACTATGGCTACACCTTC. Protein sequence: CASTQGLANYGYTF. The whole variable domain, filled in from reference TRBV7-9 and TRBJ1-2, reads DTGVSQNPRHKITKRGQNVTFRCDPISEHNRLYWYRQTLGQGPEFLTYFQNEAQLEKSRLLSDRFSAERPKGSFSTLEIQRTEQGDSAMYLCASTQGLANYGYTFGSGTRLTVV.